The rows below give T cell receptor beta chains drawn from one sample of a study of shared clonotypes between healthy human individuals. Profiled with immunoSEQ multiplex PCR; TCRdb holds only in-frame clones, not every one. The sample records a few million clones, roughly 95% being singletons. Sequenced input: naive CD8+ T cells from PBMCs. These receptor sequences come from a man in his late teens or twenties in good health. Some clones in this sample may be carry-over from other donors' samples. CDR3s include the opening cysteine and the closing phenylalanine or tryptophan. Each record gives: clone size, D gene, V gene, J gene, CDR3 protein, CDR3 DNA. A D gene is named only where the DNA matches it firmly. Clone sizes are given selectively: once, few, many, or a class where the clone is expanded.

-	-	TRBV11-2	TRBJ2-7	CASSTGERGRSYEQYF	TGTGCCAGCAGCACTGGGGAAAGAGGCCGTTCCTACGAGCAGTACTTC
-	TRBD2	TRBV27	TRBJ2-4	CASSLFSLGGNIQYF	TGTGCCAGCAGTTTATTTTCTCTGGGGGGGAACATTCAGTACTTC
-	-	TRBV30	TRBJ2-1	CACFLSVAPNEQFF	TGTGCCTGCTTTTTGTCGGTAGCACCCAATGAGCAGTTCTTC
-	-	TRBV27	TRBJ1-1	CASSLVHYTEAFF	TGTGCCAGCAGTTTGGTACACTACACTGAAGCTTTCTTT
-	-	TRBV5-4	TRBJ1-1	CASSLAEGENTEAFF	TGTGCCAGCAGCTTGGCTGAGGGGGAAAACACTGAAGCTTTCTTT
once	-	TRBV5-4	TRBJ2-1	CASSSEGRQFF	TGTGCCAGCAGCTCGGAGGGGAGGCAGTTCTTC
-	-	TRBV6-5	TRBJ2-7	CASSYGVGYEQYF	TGTGCCAGCAGTTACGGGGTGGGCTACGAGCAGTACTTC
-	TRBD1	TRBV29-1	TRBJ1-1	CSIRGGQVSGTEAFF	TGCAGCATTCGAGGGGGCCAGGTTTCTGGCACTGAAGCTTTCTTT
-	TRBD2	TRBV29-1	TRBJ2-1	CSVTHPGFRREWNNEQFF	TGCAGCGTGACTCACCCCGGGTTTCGGCGGGAGTGGAACAATGAGCAGTTCTTC
-	TRBD1	TRBV9	TRBJ2-7	CASSVEPGTGTYEQYF	TGTGCCAGCAGCGTGGAGCCCGGGACAGGAACCTACGAGCAGTACTTC
-	TRBD2	TRBV13	TRBJ2-1	CASSLGRLAGPHNEQFF	TGTGCCAGCAGCTTAGGCCGACTAGCGGGTCCCCACAATGAGCAGTTCTTC
once	-	TRBV19	TRBJ2-3	CASSGNLDTQYF	TGTGCCAGTAGCGGGAATCTAGATACGCAGTATTTT
-	-	TRBV29-1	TRBJ1-3	CSVGEFSGNTIYF	TGCAGCGTTGGGGAGTTCTCTGGAAACACCATATATTTT
-	TRBD2	TRBV7-2	TRBJ2-7	CASSFIRLAGVPYEQYF	TGTGCCAGCAGCTTTATACGACTAGCGGGAGTACCCTACGAGCAGTACTTC
-	TRBD2	TRBV9	TRBJ2-1	CASSTSGSIDEQFF	TGTGCCAGCTCTACTAGCGGGAGTATAGATGAGCAGTTCTTC
-	TRBD2	TRBV28	TRBJ2-1	CASSLVLASGSNEQFF	TGTGCCAGCAGTTTAGTACTGGCTAGCGGGAGTAATGAGCAGTTCTTC
-	-	TRBV11-2	TRBJ1-5	CASSLGDTNQPQHF	TGTGCCAGCAGCTTGGGGGACACCAATCAGCCCCAGCATTTT
-	TRBD1	TRBV29-1	TRBJ1-2	CSVEDDRGGMCTF	TGCAGCGTTGAAGATGACAGGGGAGGAATGTGCACCTTC
-	-	TRBV2	TRBJ2-1	CASRLGGPSYNEQFF	TGTGCCAGCCGGTTGGGGGGCCCATCCTACAATGAGCAGTTCTTC
-	TRBD2	TRBV5-1	TRBJ2-3	CASSTGTRDGSTDTQYF	TGCGCCAGCAGCACCGGGACTAGGGACGGGAGCACAGATACGCAGTATTTT
-	-	TRBV6-1	TRBJ2-1	CASSERPLYEQFF	TGTGCCAGCAGTGAGCGCCCCTTGTATGAGCAGTTCTTC
-	-	TRBV14	TRBJ2-7	CASSQGLAALSYEQYF	TGTGCCAGCAGCCAAGGTTTAGCGGCCCTCTCCTACGAGCAGTACTTC
-	TRBD2	TRBV7-6	TRBJ2-1	CASSLVLAGSYNEQFF	TGTGCCAGCAGCTTAGTTCTAGCGGGCTCCTACAATGAGCAGTTCTTC
-	TRBD1	TRBV7-2	TRBJ2-3	CASSLVGQSTDTQYF	TGTGCCAGCAGCTTAGTGGGACAGTCCACAGATACGCAGTATTTT
-	-	TRBV6-5	TRBJ2-7	CASSYFQGYEQYF	TGTGCCAGCAGTTACTTCCAGGGCTACGAGCAGTACTTC
-	-	TRBV19	TRBJ1-1	CASSMRNTEAFF	TGTGCCAGTAGTATGCGGAACACTGAAGCTTTCTTT
-	-	TRBV11-2	TRBJ2-4	CASSLALGDWTAHIQYF	TGTGCCAGCAGCTTAGCGCTCGGAGACTGGACAGCGCACATTCAGTACTTC
-	TRBD1	TRBV28	TRBJ1-2	CASTPGTGAGYGYTF	TGTGCCAGCACCCCAGGGACAGGGGCAGGCTATGGCTACACCTTC
-	TRBD1	TRBV29-1	TRBJ1-2	CSVAEGAPRGYGYTF	TGCAGCGTTGCAGAGGGGGCCCCCCGGGGCTATGGCTACACCTTC
-	-	TRBV28	TRBJ1-1	CASSPERPEAFF	TGTGCCAGCAGTCCTGAAAGGCCTGAAGCTTTCTTT
-	-	TRBV19	TRBJ2-2	CASSIGLSENTGELFF	TGTGCCAGTAGTATAGGTCTTAGCGAGAACACCGGGGAGCTGTTTTTT
-	-	TRBV29-1	TRBJ1-4	CSVLDEKLFF	TGCAGCGTGCTAGATGAAAAACTGTTTTTT
-	TRBD2	TRBV28	TRBJ2-7	CASSLIAGVSYEQYF	TGTGCCAGCAGTTTAATAGCGGGAGTGTCCTACGAGCAGTACTTC
-	-	TRBV7-9	TRBJ2-5	CASSEAGRFEEQYF	TGTGCCAGCAGTGAGGCAGGGCGATTCGAAGAGCAGTACTTC
-	TRBD2	TRBV10-1	TRBJ2-7	CASSGERDHEQYF	TGCGCCAGCAGTGGTGAGCGGGACCACGAGCAGTACTTC
once	-	TRBV19	TRBJ1-5	CASKLGTQYQPQHF	TGTGCCAGCAAATTGGGGACACAATATCAGCCCCAGCATTTT
-	TRBD1	TRBV7-6	TRBJ2-7	CASSLLTGTASYEQYF	TGTGCCAGCAGCTTATTAACCGGGACAGCCTCCTACGAGCAGTACTTC
few	-	TRBV13	TRBJ1-1	CASSRGEMNTEAFF	TGTGCCAGCAGCCGGGGGGAAATGAACACTGAAGCTTTCTTT
-	-	TRBV29-1	TRBJ2-1	CSVPGQGLSYNEQFF	TGCAGCGTCCCGGGGCAGGGGCTCTCCTACAATGAGCAGTTCTTC
-	TRBD1	TRBV9	TRBJ1-4	CASSFSGTGVEKLFF	TGTGCCAGCAGCTTTTCCGGGACAGGGGTCGAAAAACTGTTTTTT
-	-	TRBV29-1	TRBJ2-7	CSVEEGLNPYEQYF	TGCAGCGTTGAAGAGGGATTGAACCCCTACGAGCAGTACTTC
-	TRBD1	TRBV7-9	TRBJ2-1	CASSLGPARGHEQFF	TGTGCCAGCAGCTTAGGACCAGCGAGGGGGCATGAGCAGTTCTTC
-	-	TRBV4-1	TRBJ2-5	CASSQVGRLQETQYF	TGCGCCAGCAGCCAAGTAGGCCGCCTCCAAGAGACCCAGTACTTC
-	TRBD2	TRBV9	TRBJ2-7	CASSVGYSGTHEQYF	TGTGCCAGCAGCGTAGGATATAGCGGGACCCACGAGCAGTACTTC
once	TRBD2	TRBV13	TRBJ2-5	CASSLRLAGSQETQYF	TGTGCCAGCAGCTTACGACTAGCGGGATCCCAAGAGACCCAGTACTTC
-	-	TRBV7-9	TRBJ1-2	CASSSAPALHYGYTF	TGTGCCAGCAGCTCAGCACCGGCCCTCCACTATGGCTACACCTTC
-	TRBD1	TRBV27	TRBJ2-7	CASSSPGQMYEQYF	TGTGCCAGCAGTTCTCCGGGACAGATGTACGAGCAGTACTTC
-	TRBD1	TRBV5-1	TRBJ2-7	CASSITGTGSYEQYF	TGCGCCAGCAGCATAACCGGGACAGGCTCCTACGAGCAGTACTTC
-	-	TRBV6-5	TRBJ2-7	CASSGPPGSSSEQYF	TGTGCCAGCAGTGGCCCCCCGGGGAGTTCGAGCGAGCAGTACTTC
-	-	TRBV4-2	TRBJ2-1	CASSQVQTPSYNEQFF	TGTGCCAGCAGCCAAGTTCAAACCCCCTCCTACAATGAGCAGTTCTTC